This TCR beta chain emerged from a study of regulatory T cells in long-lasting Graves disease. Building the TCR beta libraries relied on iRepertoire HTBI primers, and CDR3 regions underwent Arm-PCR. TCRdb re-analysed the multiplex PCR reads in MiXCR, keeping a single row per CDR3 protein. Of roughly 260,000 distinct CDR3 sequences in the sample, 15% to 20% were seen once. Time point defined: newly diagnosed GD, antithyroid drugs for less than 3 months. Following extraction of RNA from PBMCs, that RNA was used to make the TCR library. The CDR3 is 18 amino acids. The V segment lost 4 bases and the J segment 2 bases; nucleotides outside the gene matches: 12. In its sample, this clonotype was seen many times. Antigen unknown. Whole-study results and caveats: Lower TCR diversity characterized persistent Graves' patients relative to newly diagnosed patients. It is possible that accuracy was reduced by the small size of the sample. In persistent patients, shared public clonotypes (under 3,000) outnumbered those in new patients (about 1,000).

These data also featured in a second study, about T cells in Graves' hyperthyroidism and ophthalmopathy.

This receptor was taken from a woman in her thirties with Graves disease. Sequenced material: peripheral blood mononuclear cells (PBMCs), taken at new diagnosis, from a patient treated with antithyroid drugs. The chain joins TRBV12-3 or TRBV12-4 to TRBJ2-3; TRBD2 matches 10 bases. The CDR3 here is CASSSRAGGRQNTDTQYF. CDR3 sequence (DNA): TGTGCCAGCAGTTCAAGAGCGGGGGGGCGGCAGAACACAGATACGCAGTATTTT.